This is a list of T cell receptor beta chains from one sample in a study of siplizumab effects on memory and regulatory T cells. Produced via immunoSEQ multiplex PCR; TCRdb's table is partial and in-frame only. Of 70,000 to 100,000 clones listed, approximately 93% were seen once; the top ten hold approximately 7.1%. The source material was CD8+ T cells sorted from blood. The receptor source for this set is a human donor in good health. The CDR3 runs from the conserved cysteine through the conserved F or W. The D gene is left open where the match is weak. Rows give clone size only sometimes, using once, few, many, or a class for an expanded clone.

TRBV27	TRBD1	TRBJ2-7	-	CASSLVQGVYEQYF	TGTGCCAGCAGTTTAGTCCAGGGGGTCTACGAGCAGTACTTC
TRBV27	TRBD2	TRBJ2-3	-	CASSSFEAGKFAPGTQYF	TGTGCCAGCAGTTCTTTTGAAGCGGGAAAGTTCGCCCCCGGTACGCAGTATTTT
TRBV5-4	-	TRBJ1-5	-	CASSLNNQPQHF	TGTGCCAGCAGCTTAAATAATCAGCCCCAGCATTTT
TRBV10-1	TRBD1	TRBJ1-5	-	CASSTPGDSRNQPQHF	TGCGCCAGCAGTACTCCCGGGGACAGCCGCAATCAGCCCCAGCATTTT
TRBV5-1	TRBD1	TRBJ1-2	-	CASSSTLRGPNYGYTF	TGCGCCAGCAGCTCGACCCTCAGGGGGCCTAACTATGGCTACACCTTC
TRBV4-1	-	TRBJ1-1	-	CASSQEKAGMNTEAFF	TGCGCCAGCAGCCAAGAGAAGGCCGGCATGAACACTGAAGCTTTCTTT
TRBV19	-	TRBJ1-1	once	CASSIWGGHTEAFF	TGTGCCAGTAGTATTTGGGGGGGGCACACTGAAGCTTTCTTT
TRBV18	-	TRBJ1-3	-	CASSPDKDIGFTGNTIYF	TGTGCCAGCTCACCAGACAAGGATATAGGATTTACTGGAAACACCATATATTTT
TRBV11-2	-	TRBJ2-7	-	CASSLGASVSSYEQYF	TGTGCCAGCAGCTTAGGGGCTAGCGTAAGCTCCTACGAGCAGTACTTC
TRBV19	-	TRBJ1-1	once	CASSILRETEAFF	TGTGCCAGTAGTATCTTGAGGGAGACTGAAGCTTTCTTT
TRBV7-9	-	TRBJ1-1	-	CASSLVGPPIGAFF	TGTGCCAGCAGCTTAGTGGGACCGCCTATTGGAGCTTTCTTT
TRBV10-3	-	TRBJ2-1	-	CAISEASSYNEQFF	TGTGCCATCAGTGAGGCGAGCTCCTACAATGAGCAGTTCTTC
TRBV9	TRBD1	TRBJ2-7	once	CASSVAGGTEQYF	TGTGCCAGCAGCGTAGCAGGGGGCACTGAGCAGTACTTC
TRBV4-1	-	TRBJ2-1	-	CASSQDPTGIAYNEQFF	TGCGCCAGCAGCCAAGACCCCACGGGTATTGCCTACAATGAGCAGTTCTTC
TRBV5-1	-	TRBJ2-7	once	CASGRTELSYEQYF	TGCGCCAGCGGCCGGACAGAACTTTCCTACGAGCAGTACTTC
TRBV29-1	-	TRBJ1-1	-	CSEQQGLNTEAFF	TGCAGCGAGCAACAGGGACTGAACACTGAAGCTTTCTTT
TRBV5-8	-	TRBJ1-1	-	CASSFRGTEAFF	TGTGCCAGCAGCTTTCGGGGGACTGAAGCTTTCTTT
TRBV14	TRBD2	TRBJ2-7	-	CASTSSGSSYEQYF	TGTGCCAGCACCTCTAGCGGAAGCTCCTACGAGCAGTACTTC
TRBV5-1	TRBD1	TRBJ1-1	-	CASSWGTGPTTMNTEAFF	TGCGCCAGCAGCTGGGGGACAGGGCCAACGACCATGAACACTGAAGCTTTCTTT
TRBV28	-	TRBJ1-2	once	CASSFVGWDGYTF	TGTGCCAGCAGTTTTGTAGGGTGGGATGGCTACACCTTC
TRBV27	-	TRBJ1-5	-	CASSLFSNQPQHF	TGTGCCAGCAGTTTATTTAGCAATCAGCCCCAGCATTTT
TRBV29-1	-	TRBJ2-1	-	CSVGHNEQFF	TGCAGCGTTGGGCACAATGAGCAGTTCTTC
TRBV9	TRBD1	TRBJ2-7	-	CASSVGTGIDEQYF	TGTGCCAGCAGCGTAGGGACAGGGATCGACGAGCAGTACTTC
TRBV6-1	-	TRBJ2-7	-	CASSPGVGRNEQYF	TGTGCCAGCAGTCCGGGGGTAGGGCGTAACGAGCAGTACTTC
TRBV9	TRBD2	TRBJ2-1	-	CASSANPTSGEYNEQFF	TGTGCCAGCAGCGCAAACCCGACTAGCGGGGAATACAATGAGCAGTTCTTC
TRBV11-2	TRBD2	TRBJ2-2	-	CASSLGLAGGGELFF	TGTGCCAGCAGCTTGGGACTAGCGGGGGGCGGGGAGCTGTTTTTT
TRBV7-9	-	TRBJ1-4	-	CASSLSGGTNEKLFF	TGTGCCAGCAGCTTAAGCGGGGGAACTAATGAAAAACTGTTTTTT
TRBV30	-	TRBJ1-4	once	CAWSVFGNEKLFF	TGTGCCTGGAGTGTTTTCGGTAATGAAAAACTGTTTTTT
TRBV7-2	-	TRBJ2-2	-	CASTAPGGPLNTGELFF	TGTGCCAGCACCGCCCCCGGGGGCCCATTGAACACCGGGGAGCTGTTTTTT
TRBV30	-	TRBJ2-2	-	CACEANTGELFF	TGTGCCTGCGAGGCTAACACCGGGGAGCTGTTTTTT